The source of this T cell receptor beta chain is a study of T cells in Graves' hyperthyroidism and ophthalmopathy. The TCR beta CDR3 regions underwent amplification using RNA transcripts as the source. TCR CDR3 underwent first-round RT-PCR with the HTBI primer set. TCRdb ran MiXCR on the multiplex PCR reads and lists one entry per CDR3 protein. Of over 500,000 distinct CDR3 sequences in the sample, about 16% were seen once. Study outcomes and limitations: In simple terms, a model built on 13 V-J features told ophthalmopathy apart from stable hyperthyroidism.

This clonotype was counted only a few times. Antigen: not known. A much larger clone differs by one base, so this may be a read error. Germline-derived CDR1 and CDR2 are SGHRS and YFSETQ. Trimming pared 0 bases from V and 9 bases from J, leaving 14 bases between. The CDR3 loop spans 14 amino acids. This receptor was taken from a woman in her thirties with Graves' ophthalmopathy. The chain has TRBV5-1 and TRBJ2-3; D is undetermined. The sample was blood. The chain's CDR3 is CASSLEVTTRTQYF. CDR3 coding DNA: TGCGCCAGCAGCTTGGAGGTCACGACTCGCACGCAGTATTTT. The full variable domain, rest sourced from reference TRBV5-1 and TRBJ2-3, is KAGVTQTPRYLIKTRGQQVTLSCSPISGHRSVSWYQQTPGQGLQFLFEYFSETQRNKGNFPGRFSGRQFSNSRSEMNVSTLELGDSALYLCASSLEVTTRTQYFGPGTRLTVL.